Listed below are T cell receptor beta chains from one sample, sequenced in a study of T cell changes during pregnancy in multiple sclerosis. Sequencing used immunoSEQ multiplex PCR; TCRdb keeps in-frame clones, though not all of them. In the table there are roughly 28,000 clones, more than 90% of which are singletons. The specimen was CD8+ T cells from peripheral blood mononuclear cells, collected before pregnancy. Receptors were obtained from a female donor with multiple sclerosis, enrolled in a pregnancy study. The conserved cysteine and the conserved F or W are not part of the CDR3 here. Expanded clones get a size class; other rows say once, few or many, or leave the size out.

TRBV7-3,11,-,TRBJ2-1,ASSPTQGAEQF
TRBV5-3,13,once,TRBJ1-2,ARSLAGGYDYGYT
TRBV4-3,17,-,TRBJ1-2,ASSQEHTAGELLNYGYT
TRBV9,11,-,TRBJ2-7,ASSVVGGGEQY
TRBV27,11,-,TRBJ2-1,ASSLNRVNEQF
TRBV6-5,12,-,TRBJ2-1,ASSITSSYNEQF
TRBV5-5,13,-,TRBJ2-1,ASSFILALNNEQF
TRBV2,13,-,TRBJ2-1,ASTASGTTYNEQF
TRBV7-9,16,-,TRBJ1-3,ASRSGTGDLVDGNTIY
TRBV11-2,13,-,TRBJ2-7,ASSLENLYGYEQY
TRBV28,12,once,TRBJ1-1,ASSYSQGRTEAF
TRBV5-5,13,-,TRBJ1-2,ASSSQGITGYGYT
TRBV5-3,12,-,TRBJ1-1,ARSRRGRDTEAF
TRBV10-1,15,-,TRBJ1-2,ASRKLIRDSYNYGYT
TRBV19,15,-,TRBJ2-2,ASRDRDRGIGTGELF
TRBV7-2,12,-,TRBJ2-3,ASSLASGQDTQY
TRBV7-8,11,-,TRBJ1-1,ASSSILESEAF
TRBV10-3,10,-,TRBJ1-1,AINGGGTEAF
TRBV7-3,14,-,TRBJ2-1,ASSPMTGAIMYEQF
TRBV7-9,17,-,TRBJ2-1,ASSLAPDRAGGSYNEQF
TRBV28,15,-,TRBJ2-3,ASSWGTSGKDQDTQY
TRBV29-1,12,-,TRBJ1-2,SVEPSGQHYGYT
TRBV7-2,13,-,TRBJ1-6,ASSTRQGGNSPLH
TRBV9,13,-,TRBJ1-5,ASSEGQGANQPQH
TRBV13,15,-,TRBJ2-3,ASTGVRTGGAGDTQY
TRBV2,9,-,TRBJ2-7,AVSGRGEQY
TRBV29-1,12,-,TRBJ2-2,SVGDRGYTGELF
TRBV4-3,13,-,TRBJ1-2,ASSQESTLVDGYT
TRBV5-1,14,-,TRBJ2-1,ASSSFRDRGYNEQF
TRBV10-3,9,-,TRBJ1-1,AIIDGTEAF
TRBV18,15,-,TRBJ2-2,ASSRDRGQSNTGELF
TRBV6-5,13,-,TRBJ1-4,ASRRVGSTPEKLF
TRBV15,11,-,TRBJ1-1,ATSRVPGIEAF
TRBV7-9,13,-,TRBJ1-2,ASSPATTGVYGYT
TRBV5-5,13,-,TRBJ2-1,ASSLTGTGGSEQF
TRBV6-5,14,-,TRBJ1-1,ASSYSWQGAFTEAF
TRBV7-6,11,-,TRBJ2-1,ASSLGGGNEQF
TRBV11-2,11,-,TRBJ2-3,ASSLESGDTQY
TRBV19,14,-,TRBJ1-5,ASTRDSYNSNQPQH
TRBV27,10,-,TRBJ2-2,ATGGNTGELF
TRBV27,12,-,TRBJ2-7,ASSLTSGGNEQY
TRBV27,11,-,TRBJ1-2,ASSSGGNYGYT
TRBV9,13,-,TRBJ2-5,ASSAYPGGQETQY
TRBV27,13,-,TRBJ2-1,ASRFGTIRYNEQF
TRBV30,15,-,TRBJ1-4,ACNPGLPLGTNEKLF
TRBV10-3,14,-,TRBJ2-3,AISKQDRGDRDTQY
TRBV30,13,-,-,AFLGTSGRAYEQY
TRBV19,12,once,TRBJ2-7,ASKARDNSYEQY
TRBV19,13,-,TRBJ2-3,ASSLTQGGSDTQY
TRBV29-1,12,-,TRBJ2-7,SVFGARGSYEQY
TRBV28,14,once,TRBJ2-7,ASSLEGDSSSYEQY
TRBV30,11,once,TRBJ2-1,AWSGTGVNEQF
TRBV5-1,12,-,TRBJ2-3,ASSPRRSTDTQY
TRBV27,13,-,TRBJ1-2,ASSLDRGNNYGYT
TRBV7-6,12,-,TRBJ1-1,ASSLTGGLTEAF
TRBV5-1,12,-,TRBJ1-2,ASSLETGDPFFT
TRBV5-1,14,-,TRBJ2-7,ASSFGLAGAVDEQY